This T cell receptor (beta chain) was sequenced in a study of blood T cell repertoires in COVID-19. Profiled with immunoSEQ multiplex PCR; TCRdb holds only in-frame clones, not every one. Of about 300,000 clones listed, about 85% are singletons. Cohorts were based on clinical histories the participants reported. Donors in Cohort 3 who had recovered were those with two negative PCRs, healthcare professional clearance, or resolution of their symptoms. The CDR3 sequence is 15 residues long. The germline V gene encodes CDR1 GTSNPN and CDR2 SVGIG (reference sequence). V lost 2 bases and J 0 bases, leaving 11 bases between the germline ends.

The chain couples TRBV30 to TRBJ1-3, with a weak D call TRBD1 (6 bases). The sample was PBMCs or T cells enriched from blood (not recorded which). The TCR comes from a woman in her 30s who had recovered from COVID-19. CDR3 residues: CAWSSDRYSGNTIYF. In nucleotides, the CDR3 is TGTGCCTGGAGTTCCGACAGGTACTCTGGAAACACCATATATTTT.